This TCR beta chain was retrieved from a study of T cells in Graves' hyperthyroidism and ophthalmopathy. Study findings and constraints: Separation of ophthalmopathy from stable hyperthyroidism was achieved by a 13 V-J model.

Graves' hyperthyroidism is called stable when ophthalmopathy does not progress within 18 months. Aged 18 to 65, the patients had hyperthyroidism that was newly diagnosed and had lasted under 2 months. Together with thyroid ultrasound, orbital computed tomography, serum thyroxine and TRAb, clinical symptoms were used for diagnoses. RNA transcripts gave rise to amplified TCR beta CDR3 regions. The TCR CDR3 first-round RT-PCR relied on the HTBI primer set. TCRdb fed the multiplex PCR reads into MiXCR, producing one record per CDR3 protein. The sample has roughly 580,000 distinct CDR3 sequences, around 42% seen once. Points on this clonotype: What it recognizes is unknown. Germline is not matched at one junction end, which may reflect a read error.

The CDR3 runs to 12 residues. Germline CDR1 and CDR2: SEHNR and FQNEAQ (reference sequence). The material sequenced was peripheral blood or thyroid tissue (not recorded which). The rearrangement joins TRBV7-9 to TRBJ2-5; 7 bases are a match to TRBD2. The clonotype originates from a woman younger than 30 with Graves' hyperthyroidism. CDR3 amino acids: CASSLGRGGVNF. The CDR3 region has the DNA TGTGCCAGCAGCTTAGGGAGGGGAGGGGTAAACTTC.